Described below is a single T cell receptor beta chain sequence and its context. Its cognate antigen is unknown. At one boundary the junction diverges from the germline segment, which might be a read error. The CDR3 totals 13 residues. This sample is drawn from a study of response to subunit inactivated influenza vaccine. Study findings and constraints: Authors proposed each seasonal influenza vaccination draws in few new T cells.

MiXCR, applied by TCRdb to the RT-PCR reads, yields one record per CDR3 protein. The data contain approximately 530,000 distinct CDR3 sequences, around 8% of them singletons. This TCR was sampled from a man aged 45 to 70 who received an inactivated influenza vaccine. The rearrangement links TRBV12-3 or TRBV12-4 to TRBJ1-2, with D unresolved. This specimen consisted of PBMCs from blood, obtained around 25 months after vaccination. The CDR3 protein is CTSSLDRNYGYTF. CDR3 in DNA: TGTACCAGCAGTTTGGATCGCAACTATGGCTACACCTTC.